Described below is a single T cell receptor beta chain sequence and its context. Its antigen is still unknown. The sample is drawn from a study of T cell responses to AZD1222 COVID-19 vaccine. Findings and limits, study-wide: Spike as a whole was targeted by vaccine-associated CD4 TCRs, dominant at 160-218 and 743-854.

The length of the CDR3 is 15 residues. Trimming stripped 1 base from V and 1 base from J, with 10 bases between. From germline, CDR1 is MGHRA and CDR2 YSYEKL. Using immunoSEQ multiplex PCR, the repertoire was profiled, and TCRdb retains in-frame clones only, with some absent. The data show around 100,000 clones, 80% to 90% seen once. The TCR originated in an adult who received the AZD1222 COVID-19 vaccine. The sample in question was peripheral blood, obtained 28 days after the second AZD1222 dose. This rearrangement joins TRBV4-1 to TRBJ1-1; weak D call: TRBD1 (6 bases). The CDR3 here is CASSQGLGANTEAFF. The DNA for the CDR3 is TGCGCCAGCAGCCAAGGTCTGGGGGCGAACACTGAAGCTTTCTTT.